This T cell receptor beta chain comes out of a study of T-cell reconstitution after alpha-beta-depleted transplantation in children. This clonotype occurred many times. CDR3 size: 14 residues. The V end was cut by 5 bases, the J end by 4 bases, with 16 bases between. CDR1 and CDR2 from the germline V gene are DFQATT and SNEGSKA (reference sequence). Preparing the TCRbeta library involved the use of unique molecular identifiers. MiXCR, applied by TCRdb to the PCR reads, yields one record per CDR3 protein. This repertoire shows around 370,000 distinct CDR3 sequences, approximately 10% found once; its top ten account for 2% to 3%.

The rearrangement joins TRBV20-1 to TRBJ2-3; a weak D match, TRBD2 (5 bases). Source: PBMCs from the stem cell graft donor, taken from the stem cell graft. The source is a human donor who donated a stem cell graft to a child with acute lymphoblastic leukemia. For the CDR3, the DNA is TGCAGTGCTGCGAGCGGAGTTGAGGCAGATACGCAGTATTTT. Its protein is CSAASGVEADTQYF.